This passage covers 31 T cell receptor beta chains from one sample sequenced in a study of blood T cell repertoires in COVID-19. The repertoire was sequenced with immunoSEQ multiplex PCR; TCRdb's copy has only in-frame clones and lacks some. The sample shows 90,000 to 120,000 clones, just over 90% of them seen only once. The sample consisted of peripheral blood. The receptors stem from a woman under 40 with acute or convalescent COVID-19.

The chain couples TRBV6-5 to TRBJ2-7, with TRBD1 matching over 7 bases. The length of the CDR3 is 12 residues. The V gene end was trimmed by 6 bases and the J gene end by 6 bases; junction bases not matched to a gene: 5. Germline V gene sequence: CDR1 MNHEY, CDR2 SVGAGI. Here the CDR3 DNA reads TGTGCCAGCAGGGGAACAGGGGCCGAGCAGTACTTC. It yields the protein CASRGTGAEQYF.

The V and J genes are TRBV7-8 and TRBJ2-7; 8 bases match TRBD1. CDR3 length: 13 residues. V lost 5 bases to trimming and J lost 4 bases; unmatched junction nucleotides: 4. Per germline, CDR1 SGHVS and CDR2 FQNEAQ. The CDR3 reads CASSRQGRYEQYF. As DNA, the CDR3 is TGTGCCAGCAGCAGACAGGGGAGGTACGAGCAGTACTTC.

The V and J genes are TRBV18 and TRBJ2-1; D possibly corresponds to TRBD2 (6 bases). The CDR3 spans 13 residues. Per germline, CDR1 KGHSH and CDR2 LQKENI. Between the trimmed V and J ends, which lost 4 bases and 8 bases, there was a span of 12 bases. This CDR3 reads CASSLNGGHEQFF. CDR3 DNA sequence: TGTGCCAGCTCACTAAACGGGGGTCATGAGCAGTTCTTC.

The chain recombines TRBV11-2 with TRBJ1-2, with no clear D. Trimming cost V 7 bases and J 2 bases, with 17 bases left between them. The CDR3 loop spans 15 amino acids. The germline gives CDR1 SGHAT, CDR2 FQNNGV. CDR3 in DNA: TGTGCCAGCATCTCACGAGGGTCCTTAAACTATGGCTACACCTTC. Its translation: CASISRGSLNYGYTF.

V and J are TRBV28 and TRBJ1-4; possibly TRBD1 for D (6 bases). Germline values: CDR1 MDHEN, CDR2 SYDVKM. CDR3 length equals 15 residues. Deletions cut 3 bases from V and 7 bases from J, with 15 bases between. The CDR3 DNA reads TGTGCCAGCAGTTTCCCCCACAGGACAGTTGAAAAACTGTTTTTT. It specifies CASSFPHRTVEKLFF.

This clone was seen only once. V and J are TRBV27 and TRBJ2-5; 14 bases map to TRBD2. This CDR3 is built from 19 residues. CDR1 is MNHEY, CDR2 SMNVEV, per germline (reference sequence). V trimming: 5 bases; J trimming: 5 bases; junction bases outside the gene matches: 16. The CDR3: CASSPSKARTSGRRETQYF. CDR3 DNA: TGTGCCAGCAGTCCGTCAAAAGCCCGGACTAGCGGGAGGAGGGAGACCCAGTACTTC.

This clone turned up a few times. The genes are TRBV6-1 and TRBJ2-7, with 11 bases lining up with TRBD1. The germline V gene has CDR1 MNHNS and CDR2 SASEGT. Trimming removed 4 bases from V and 6 bases from J; junction bases left unmatched: 11. This CDR3 is built from 16 residues. The CDR3 region is CASSGSSRGTGGEQYF. In DNA, the CDR3 is TGTGCCAGCAGTGGCTCATCACGGGGGACAGGGGGCGAGCAGTACTTC.

The chain has TRBV5-1 and TRBJ2-3; the match to TRBD1 covers 9 bases. The CDR3 spans 14 residues. Germline-derived CDR1 and CDR2 are SGHRS and YFSETQ. After removal of 4 bases from V and 4 bases from J, the junction contained 4 bases not matched to a gene. The CDR3 loop is CASSRDRAADTQYF. CDR3 bases: TGCGCCAGCAGCCGGGACAGGGCGGCAGATACGCAGTATTTT.

CDR3 loop: CASSLAGGAGQPQHF. As DNA, the CDR3 is TGCGCCAGCAGCTTGGCAGGGGGCGCCGGGCAGCCCCAGCATTTT. This chain uses TRBV5-1 with TRBJ1-5; TRBD1 matches 8 bases. The CDR3 has 15 residues. V shed 0 bases and J 7 bases; nucleotides not matched to a gene: 6. In germline, CDR1 is SGHRS, CDR2 YFSETQ.

The chain carries TRBV25-1 and TRBJ1-4, with a weak D call TRBD1 (6 bases). The CDR3 contains 14 residues. V shed 3 bases and J shed 7 bases, with 12 bases lying between them. Germline V gives CDR1 MGHDK, CDR2 SYGVNS. The CDR3 loop is CASSEQGIREKLFF. The CDR3 region has the DNA TGTGCCAGCAGTGAGCAGGGGATACGTGAAAAACTGTTTTTT.

The chain links TRBV27 to TRBJ1-3; possible D gene TRBD1, 6 bases. This CDR3 has 16 residues. V was clipped by 6 bases and J by 0 bases, with 15 bases between them. Germline V gives CDR1 MNHEY, CDR2 SMNVEV (reference sequence). Here the CDR3 reads CASSPGGASSGNTIYF. DNA of the CDR3: TGTGCCAGCAGCCCGGGGGGGGCGAGCTCTGGAAACACCATATATTTT.

The genes are TRBV28 and TRBJ1-1; 7 bases are a match to TRBD1. Unmatched junction bases numbered 10, after V lost 3 bases and J lost 0 bases. Germline V gene data show CDR1 as MDHEN and CDR2 as SYDVKM. The CDR3 is 17 amino acids. The CDR3 nucleotides are TGTGCCAGCAGTTTGACAGGGCTGGCCCGGATGAACACTGAAGCTTTCTTT. It translates to CASSLTGLARMNTEAFF.

The rearrangement uses TRBV2 and TRBJ1-2, with D possibly TRBD1 on 6 matching bases. Trimming shortened V by 3 bases and J by 3 bases, and 11 bases separated the two germline ends. In germline, CDR1 is SNHLY, CDR2 FYNNEI. This CDR3 is built from 14 residues. The CDR3 spells CASSEGGQHYGYTF. The CDR3 nucleotides are TGTGCCAGCAGTGAGGGGGGGCAGCACTATGGCTACACCTTC.

This chain uses TRBV20-1 with TRBJ1-1; D not certain. Germline-derived CDR1 and CDR2 are DFQATT and SNEGSKA (reference sequence). This CDR3 is built from 11 residues. Trimming removed 5 bases from V and 1 base from J, with 5 bases in between. The CDR3 protein is CSAGRNTEAFF. CDR3 sequence (DNA): TGCAGTGCTGGGAGGAACACTGAAGCTTTCTTT.

This chain connects TRBV9 to TRBJ1-2; TRBD1 aligns across 8 bases. Per the germline V gene, CDR1 is SGDLS and CDR2 is YYNGEE. The CDR3 length is 15 residues. V trimming: 4 bases; J trimming: 4 bases; junction bases outside the gene matches: 9. This chain's CDR3 is CASSSPGGAGYGYTF. Written as DNA, the CDR3 is TGTGCCAGCAGCTCCCCAGGGGGCGCGGGCTATGGCTACACCTTC.

In this sample, this clone turned up once. The chain employs TRBV5-8 and TRBJ2-7; 7 nucleotides match TRBD2. This CDR3 region has 13 residues. Germline values: CDR1 SGHTS, CDR2 YDEGEE. Trimming took 4 bases from V and 5 from J; bases not matched to a gene: 6. CDR3 loop: CASSTRTSHEQYF. Here the CDR3 DNA reads TGTGCCAGCAGCACTCGGACTAGTCACGAGCAGTACTTC.

The rearrangement joins TRBV6-1 to TRBJ1-2; TRBD1 aligns across 7 bases. CDR3 length: 15 residues. The germline gives CDR1 MNHNS, CDR2 SASEGT. V was clipped by 2 bases and J by 4 bases; unmatched bases: 7. CDR3 sequence reads: CASSETTGVGYGYTF. The CDR3 DNA reads TGTGCCAGCAGTGAAACCACAGGGGTCGGCTATGGCTACACCTTC.

V gene TRBV7-9 combines with J gene TRBJ1-1; 8 nucleotides line up with TRBD1. J lost 1 base, V lost 5 bases, and 6 bases had no gene match. The CDR3 length is 15 residues. CDR1 and CDR2 from the germline V gene are SEHNR and FQNEAQ (reference sequence). The CDR3 sequence is CASSPGTGQNTEAFF. CDR3 sequence (DNA): TGTGCCAGCAGCCCGGGGACAGGACAGAACACTGAAGCTTTCTTT.

This sequence joins TRBV13 and TRBJ1-1, with 9 bases that match TRBD1. The V segment lost 4 bases and the J segment 6 bases; nucleotides outside the gene matches: 3. Germline CDR1 reads PRHDT; CDR2 reads FYEKMQ (reference sequence). The CDR3 is 13 amino acids. CDR3 region: CASSSQGASEAFF. The DNA for the CDR3 is TGTGCCAGCAGCTCACAGGGGGCCTCTGAAGCTTTCTTT.

The V gene is TRBV3-1 (or the pseudogene TRBV3-2), the J gene TRBJ2-3; D unresolved. This CDR3 is 13 amino acids long. Looked up from germline, CDR1 is LGHDT and CDR2 is YNNKEL (reference sequence). V lost 0 bases to trimming and J lost 4 bases, with 5 bases between them. CDR3 DNA sequence: TGTGCCAGCAGCCAAGATCTCCCAGATACGCAGTATTTT. The encoded protein is CASSQDLPDTQYF.

This chain uses TRBV9 with TRBJ1-1; 9 bases line up with TRBD1. CDR1 SGDLS and CDR2 YYNGEE come from the germline V gene. The V gene end was trimmed by 3 bases and the J gene end by 3 bases; junction bases not matched to a gene: 6. The CDR3 has 15 residues. The CDR3 coding sequence is TGTGCCAGCAGCGCATTCCGACAGGGGGACACTGAAGCTTTCTTT. This encodes CASSAFRQGDTEAFF.

The chain has TRBV19 and TRBJ2-3; TRBD2 agrees at 11 bases. CDR1 and CDR2 (germline): LNHDA, SQIVND (reference sequence). The V and J ends lost 5 bases and 2 bases, in that order; junction bases with no gene match: 3. The CDR3 runs to 15 residues. DNA for the CDR3: TGTGCCAGTAGTCGTAGCGGGGGGGTCACAGATACGCAGTATTTT. Residues: CASSRSGGVTDTQYF.

The chain employs TRBV21-1 and TRBJ2-4; the table's TRBD1 call for D was not verified on the DNA. TRBV21-1 is flagged as a pseudogene. The CDR3 is 15 amino acids. CDR3 sequence reads: CASSKGQNLLDIQYF. CDR3 DNA: TGTGCCAGCAGCAAGGGACAGAACCTATTGGACATTCAGTACTTC.

This chain uses TRBV18 with TRBJ1-6, with 8 positions matching TRBD1. Germline lookup yields CDR1 KGHSH and CDR2 LQKENI. The J segment lost 10 bases and the V segment lost 0 bases, leaving 5 bases of the junction unmatched. The CDR3 runs to 15 residues. Written as DNA, the CDR3 is TGTGCCAGCTCACCACCGGGACAGGCTGGGTCACCCCTCCACTTT. Amino acids: CASSPPGQAGSPLHF.

The chain has TRBV27 and TRBJ1-4, with 8 bases aligning to TRBD1. Trimming cost V 3 bases and J 4 bases; bases outside gene matches: 7. Germline CDR1 reads MNHEY; CDR2 reads SMNVEV (reference sequence). The CDR3 sequence is 16 residues long. The CDR3 DNA sequence: TGTGCCAGCAGTTTCATCGGGACAGGAGATAATGAAAAACTGTTTTTT. The encoded protein is CASSFIGTGDNEKLFF.

V gene TRBV18 combines with J gene TRBJ1-2, with TRBD1 matching 11 bases. This CDR3 spans 13 amino acids. The V gene's germline CDR1 is KGHSH and CDR2 LQKENI. Unmatched junction bases numbered 0, after V lost 2 bases and J lost 7 bases. CDR3 region: CASSPGQGAGYTF. CDR3 coding DNA: TGTGCCAGCTCACCAGGACAGGGGGCTGGCTACACCTTC.

The chain is built from TRBV30 and TRBJ2-1, with a weak D call TRBD1 (6 bases). Germline assignment: CDR1 GTSNPN and CDR2 SVGIG (reference sequence). The V gene lost 3 bases and the J gene lost 4 bases, with 7 bases spanning the gap. The CDR3 consists of 12 residues. This CDR3 reads CAWRQGYNEQFF. CDR3 bases: TGTGCCTGGAGACAGGGTTACAATGAGCAGTTCTTC.

The rearrangement links TRBV9 to TRBJ1-2; 8 nucleotides line up with TRBD1. CDR1 and CDR2 (germline): SGDLS, YYNGEE. The V segment lost 6 bases and the J segment 6 bases; nucleotides outside the gene matches: 4. This CDR3 is 12 amino acids long. The DNA for the CDR3 is TGTGCCAGCACGTTGACAGGGGATGGCTACACCTTC. Protein product: CASTLTGDGYTF.

This sequence joins TRBV11-2 and TRBJ2-7, with 9 bases fitting TRBD2. Germline CDR1 is SGHAT and CDR2 is FQNNGV. V gave up 1 base and J gave up 2 bases; unmatched junction bases: 3. The CDR3 runs 15 residues. The CDR3 DNA follows: TGTGCCAGCAGCTTAGCGGCTAGCGGGACCTACGAGCAGTACTTC. This codes for CASSLAASGTYEQYF.

The rearrangement links TRBV5-4 to TRBJ2-7; D remains ambiguous. The length of the CDR3 is 12 residues. V lost 0 bases and J 5 bases, leaving 6 bases between the germline ends. The germline V gene encodes CDR1 SGHNT and CDR2 YYREEE (reference sequence). CDR3 region: CASSLELHEQYF. CDR3 DNA sequence: TGTGCCAGCAGCTTGGAACTACACGAGCAGTACTTC.

The chain couples TRBV3-1 (or the pseudogene TRBV3-2) to TRBJ1-3; D uncertain. Per the germline V gene, CDR1 is LGHDT and CDR2 is YNNKEL (reference sequence). The germline V and J ends were trimmed by 1 base and 1 base, with 11 bases remaining between them. This CDR3 is 16 amino acids long. The CDR3 loop reads CASSQGVRGSGNTIYF. In DNA form, the CDR3 reads TGTGCCAGCAGCCAAGGAGTTCGGGGTTCTGGAAACACCATATATTTT.